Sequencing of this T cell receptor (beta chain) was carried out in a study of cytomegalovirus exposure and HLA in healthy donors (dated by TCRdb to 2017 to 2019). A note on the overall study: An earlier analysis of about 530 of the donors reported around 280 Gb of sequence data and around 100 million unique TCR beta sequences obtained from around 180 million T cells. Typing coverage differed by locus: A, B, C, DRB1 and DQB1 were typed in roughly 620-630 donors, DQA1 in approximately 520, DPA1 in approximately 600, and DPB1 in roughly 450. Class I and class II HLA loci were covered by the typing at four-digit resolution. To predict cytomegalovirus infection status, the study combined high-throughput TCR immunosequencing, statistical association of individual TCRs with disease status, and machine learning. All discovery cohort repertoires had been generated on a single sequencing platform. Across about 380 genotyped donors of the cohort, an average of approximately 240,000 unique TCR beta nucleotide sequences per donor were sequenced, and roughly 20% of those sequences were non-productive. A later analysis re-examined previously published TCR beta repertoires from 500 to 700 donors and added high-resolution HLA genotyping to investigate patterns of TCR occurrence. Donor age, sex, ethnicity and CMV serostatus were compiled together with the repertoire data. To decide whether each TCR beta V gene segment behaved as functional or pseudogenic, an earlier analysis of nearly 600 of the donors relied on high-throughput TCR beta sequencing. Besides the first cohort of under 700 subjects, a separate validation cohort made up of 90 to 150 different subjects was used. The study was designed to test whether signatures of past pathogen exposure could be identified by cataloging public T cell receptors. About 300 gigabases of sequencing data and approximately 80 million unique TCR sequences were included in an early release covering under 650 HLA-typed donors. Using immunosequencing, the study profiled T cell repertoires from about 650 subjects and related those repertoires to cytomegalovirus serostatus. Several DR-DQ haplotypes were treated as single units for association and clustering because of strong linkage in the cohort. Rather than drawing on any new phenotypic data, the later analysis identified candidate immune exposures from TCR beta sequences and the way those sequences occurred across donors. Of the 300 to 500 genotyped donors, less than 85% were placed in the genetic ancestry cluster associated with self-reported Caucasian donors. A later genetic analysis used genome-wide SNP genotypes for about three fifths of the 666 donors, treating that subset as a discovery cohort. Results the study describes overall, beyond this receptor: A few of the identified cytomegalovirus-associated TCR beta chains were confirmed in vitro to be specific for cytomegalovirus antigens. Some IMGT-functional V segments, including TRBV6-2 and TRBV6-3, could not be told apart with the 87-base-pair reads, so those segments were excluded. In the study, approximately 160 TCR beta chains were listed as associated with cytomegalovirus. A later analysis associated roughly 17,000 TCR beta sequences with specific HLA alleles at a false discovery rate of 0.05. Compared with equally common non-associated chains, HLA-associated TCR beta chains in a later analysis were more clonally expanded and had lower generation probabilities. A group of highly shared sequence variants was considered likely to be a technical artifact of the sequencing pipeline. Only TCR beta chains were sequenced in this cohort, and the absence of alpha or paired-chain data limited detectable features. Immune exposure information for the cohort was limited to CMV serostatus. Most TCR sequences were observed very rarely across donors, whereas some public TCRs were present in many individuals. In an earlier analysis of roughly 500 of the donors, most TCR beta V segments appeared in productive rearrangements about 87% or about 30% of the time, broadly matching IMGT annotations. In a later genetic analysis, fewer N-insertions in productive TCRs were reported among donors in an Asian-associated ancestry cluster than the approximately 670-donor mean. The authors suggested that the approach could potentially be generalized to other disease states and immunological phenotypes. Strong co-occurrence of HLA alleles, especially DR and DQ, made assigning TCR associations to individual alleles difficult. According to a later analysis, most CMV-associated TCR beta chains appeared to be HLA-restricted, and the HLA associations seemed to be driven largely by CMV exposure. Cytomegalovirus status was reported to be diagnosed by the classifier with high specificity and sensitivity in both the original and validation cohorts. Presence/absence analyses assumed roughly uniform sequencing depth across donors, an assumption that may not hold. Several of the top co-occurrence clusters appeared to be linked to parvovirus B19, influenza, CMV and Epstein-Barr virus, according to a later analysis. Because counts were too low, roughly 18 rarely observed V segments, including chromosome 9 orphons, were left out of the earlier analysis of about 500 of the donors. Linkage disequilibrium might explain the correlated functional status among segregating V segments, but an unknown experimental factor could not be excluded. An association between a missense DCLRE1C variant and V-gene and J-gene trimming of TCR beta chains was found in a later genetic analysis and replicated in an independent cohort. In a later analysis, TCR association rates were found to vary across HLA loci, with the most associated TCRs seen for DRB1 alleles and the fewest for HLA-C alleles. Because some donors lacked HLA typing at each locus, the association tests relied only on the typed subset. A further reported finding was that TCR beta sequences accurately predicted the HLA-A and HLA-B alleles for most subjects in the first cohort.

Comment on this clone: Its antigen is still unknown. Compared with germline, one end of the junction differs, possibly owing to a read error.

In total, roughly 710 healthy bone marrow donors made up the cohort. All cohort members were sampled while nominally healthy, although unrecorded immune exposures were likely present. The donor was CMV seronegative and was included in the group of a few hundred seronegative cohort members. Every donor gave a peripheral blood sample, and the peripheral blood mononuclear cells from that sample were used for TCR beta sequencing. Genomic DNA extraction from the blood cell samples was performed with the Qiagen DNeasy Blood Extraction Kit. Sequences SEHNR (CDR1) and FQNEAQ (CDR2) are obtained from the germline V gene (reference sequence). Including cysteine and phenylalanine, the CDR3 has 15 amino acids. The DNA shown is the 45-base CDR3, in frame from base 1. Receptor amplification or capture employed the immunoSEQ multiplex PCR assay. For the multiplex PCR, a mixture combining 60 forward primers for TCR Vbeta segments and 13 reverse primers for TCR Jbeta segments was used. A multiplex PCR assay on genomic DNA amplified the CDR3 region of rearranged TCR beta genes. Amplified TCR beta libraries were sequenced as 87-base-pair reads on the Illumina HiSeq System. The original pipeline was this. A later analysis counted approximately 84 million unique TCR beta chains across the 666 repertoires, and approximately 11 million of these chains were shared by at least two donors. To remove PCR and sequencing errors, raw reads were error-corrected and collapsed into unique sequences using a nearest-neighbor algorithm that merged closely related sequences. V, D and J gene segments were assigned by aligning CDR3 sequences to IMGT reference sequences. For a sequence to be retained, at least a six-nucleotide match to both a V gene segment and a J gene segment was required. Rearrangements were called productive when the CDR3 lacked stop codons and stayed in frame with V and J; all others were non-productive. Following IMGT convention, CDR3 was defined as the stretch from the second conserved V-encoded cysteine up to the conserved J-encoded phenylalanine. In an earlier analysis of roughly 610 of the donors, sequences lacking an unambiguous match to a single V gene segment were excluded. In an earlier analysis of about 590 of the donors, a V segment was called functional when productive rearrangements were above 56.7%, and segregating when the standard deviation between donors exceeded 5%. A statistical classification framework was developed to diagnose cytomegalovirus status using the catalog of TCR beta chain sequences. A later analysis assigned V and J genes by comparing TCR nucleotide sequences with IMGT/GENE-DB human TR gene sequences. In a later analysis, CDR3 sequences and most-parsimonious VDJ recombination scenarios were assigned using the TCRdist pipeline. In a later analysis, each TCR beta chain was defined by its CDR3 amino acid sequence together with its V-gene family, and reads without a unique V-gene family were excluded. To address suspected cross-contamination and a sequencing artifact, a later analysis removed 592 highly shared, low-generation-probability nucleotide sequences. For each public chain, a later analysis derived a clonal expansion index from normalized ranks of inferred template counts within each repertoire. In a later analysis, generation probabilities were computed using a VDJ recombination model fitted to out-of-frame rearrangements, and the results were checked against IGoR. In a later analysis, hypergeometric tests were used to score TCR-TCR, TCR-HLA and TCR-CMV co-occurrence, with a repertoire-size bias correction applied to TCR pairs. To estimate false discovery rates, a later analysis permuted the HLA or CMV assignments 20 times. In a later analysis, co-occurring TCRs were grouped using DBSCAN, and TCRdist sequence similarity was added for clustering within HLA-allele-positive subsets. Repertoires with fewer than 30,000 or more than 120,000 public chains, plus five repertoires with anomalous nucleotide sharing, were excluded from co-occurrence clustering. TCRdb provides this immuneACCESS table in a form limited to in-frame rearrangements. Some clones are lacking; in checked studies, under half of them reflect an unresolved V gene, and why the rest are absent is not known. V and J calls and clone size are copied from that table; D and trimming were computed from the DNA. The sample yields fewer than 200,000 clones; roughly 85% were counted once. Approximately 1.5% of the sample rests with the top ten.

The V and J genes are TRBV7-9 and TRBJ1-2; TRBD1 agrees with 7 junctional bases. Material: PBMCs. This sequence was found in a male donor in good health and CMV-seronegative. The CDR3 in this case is CSSSLGGGATYGYTF. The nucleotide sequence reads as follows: TGTTCCAGCAGCTTAGGAGGGGGCGCTACCTATGGCTACACCTTC.